This T cell receptor (beta chain) was sequenced during a study of T cells in Graves' hyperthyroidism and ophthalmopathy. Study-wide results and limits: Using 13 V-J features, a model discriminated ophthalmopathy from stable hyperthyroidism.

This clonotype was seen many times. Its specificity is unknown. This CDR3 region has 14 residues. Germline CDR1 is SGHDN and CDR2 is FVKESK. With V trimmed by 4 bases and J by 2 bases, 5 bases remained unmatched. TCR beta CDR3 region amplification was performed from RNA transcripts. A first-round RT-PCR of the TCR CDR3 used the HTBI primer set. Via MiXCR, TCRdb re-called the multiplex PCR reads, giving one row per CDR3 protein. The sample lists some 740,000 distinct CDR3 sequences; 14% were seen once. The material sequenced was blood. This clonotype was obtained from a woman aged 18 to 35 with Graves' hyperthyroidism. The V and J genes are TRBV14 and TRBJ2-7, with TRBD1 identical over 7 bases. The CDR3, as DNA: TGTGCCAGCAGCCCCTTGGGACAGACCTACGAGCAGTACTTC. It is translated as CASSPLGQTYEQYF.